The 19 T cell receptor beta chains below were found in one sample sequenced in a study of prognosis after radiotherapy for stage I lung cancer. It was by two-round multiplex PCR that TCR beta CDR3 was amplified from genomic DNA. For every TRBV and TRBJ gene, a specific primer was used in first-round PCR. TCRdb recomputed calls from the multiplex PCR reads with MiXCR, one row per CDR3 protein. The sample comprises around 30,000 distinct CDR3 sequences, about 34% of which are singletons, and 30% to 35% rests with the top ten. The sample consisted of PBMCs, taken before or after stereotactic body radiation therapy (not recorded which). All receptors come from a donor older than 45 with non-small cell lung cancer.

This clonotype was detected many times. The chain combines TRBV30 with TRBJ2-5, with 7 bases fitting TRBD2. CDR1 GTSNPN and CDR2 SVGIG come from the germline V gene (reference sequence). This CDR3 has 14 residues. The J segment lost 6 bases and the V segment lost 0 bases, leaving 7 bases of the junction unmatched. The CDR3 nucleotides read TGTGCCTGGAGTGTTCCTGCTAGCGGAAAGACCCAGTACTTC. It specifies CAWSVPASGKTQYF.

The rearrangement links TRBV6-2 or TRBV6-3 to TRBJ1-5; the match to TRBD1 covers 8 bases. This CDR3 is built from 16 residues. The V gene's germline CDR1 is MNHEY and CDR2 SVGEGT. The J segment lost 7 bases and the V segment lost 5 bases, leaving 13 bases of the junction unmatched. In nucleotides, the CDR3 is TGTGCCAGCAGTCACCAAATCGACAGGGGAGGACAGCCCCAGCATTTT. Amino acids: CASSHQIDRGGQPQHF.

This clonotype has at least ten counts. The rearrangement joins TRBV5-1 to TRBJ2-1; no firm D call. The germline gives CDR1 SGHRS, CDR2 YFSETQ. This CDR3 contains 15 residues. The germline V and J ends were trimmed by 3 bases and 5 bases, with 15 bases remaining between them. CDR3 in DNA: TGCGCCAGCAGCTCCGACCCGAATATCAACAATGAGCAGTTCTTC. This sequence encodes CASSSDPNINNEQFF.

In regard to this clonotype: A far larger clone is one base from this, pointing to a likely read error. The rearrangement joins TRBV6-2 or TRBV6-3 to TRBJ2-7, with D uncertain. CDR3 length: 11 amino acids. The germline V and J ends were trimmed by 10 bases and 5 bases, with 12 bases remaining between them. The V gene's germline CDR1 is MNHEY and CDR2 SVGEGT. The CDR3 sequence is CAIIEDDEQYF. In DNA, the CDR3 is TGTGCCATCATTGAAGACGACGAGCAGTACTTC.

This clonotype was detected many times. The chain is built from TRBV28 and TRBJ1-3; weak D call: TRBD1 (5 bases). The ends were cut back, 5 bases at V and 1 base at J, with 27 bases in the middle. The CDR3 loop spans 20 amino acids. Germline values: CDR1 MDHEN, CDR2 SYDVKM. DNA for the CDR3: TGTGCCAGCAGTCTTTTCAGGGTTCCCGGCTTAGGTTTTTCTGGAAACACCATATATTTT. Translated: CASSLFRVPGLGFSGNTIYF.

This clonotype was seen more than once but under ten times. A much bigger clone sits one base away, suggesting this may be a read error. This sequence joins TRBV20-1 and TRBJ2-3; D might be TRBD2 (6 bases). The germline V gene has CDR1 DFQATT and CDR2 SNEGSKA (reference sequence). There are 15 residues in the CDR3. With 5 bases removed from V and 4 bases from J, the gap between germline ends came to 19 bases. CDR3 DNA: TGCAGTGCTTGGGTCCGGGACTCAAGCGCAGATACGCAGTATTTT. Encoded protein: CSAWVRDSSADTQYF.

In DNA, the CDR3 is TGTGCCAGCAGCACAGGGAACTCTGGGGCCAACGTCCTGACTTTC. It encodes CASSTGNSGANVLTF. The chain joins TRBV6-1 to TRBJ2-6, with a tentative D call TRBD1 (6 bases). The V gene's germline CDR1 is MNHNS and CDR2 SASEGT. The CDR3 sequence is 15 residues long. V was pared by 6 bases and J by 0 bases, with 9 bases between.

This chain connects TRBV6-1 to TRBJ2-1, with D possibly TRBD2 on 6 matching bases. From germline, CDR1 is MNHNS and CDR2 SASEGT. The CDR3 consists of 17 residues. V was trimmed by 3 bases and J by 9 bases, leaving 24 bases between them. DNA for the CDR3: TGTGCCAGCAGTGACGGCGGCGGGACTTCGCGTAATGGTGAGCAGTTCTTC. This sequence encodes CASSDGGGTSRNGEQFF.

This clonotype has at least ten counts. The rearrangement links TRBV7-8 to TRBJ2-2, with TRBD1 matching 7 bases. V was clipped by 1 base and J by 4 bases; unmatched bases: 3. This CDR3 has 15 residues. Germline values: CDR1 SGHVS, CDR2 FQNEAQ. CDR3 region: CASSLVQGSTGELFF. CDR3 nucleotide sequence: TGTGCCAGCAGCTTAGTACAGGGGAGCACCGGGGAGCTGTTTTTT.

This clonotype has a count of ten or more. This chain connects TRBV6-5 to TRBJ1-2; D perhaps matches TRBD1 (5 bases). Trimming pared 2 bases from V and 7 bases from J, leaving 5 bases between. CDR3 length equals 11 residues. CDR1 MNHEY and CDR2 SVGAGI come from the germline V gene. CDR3 DNA: TGTGCCAGCAGTTACGACAGTGGCTACACCTTC. Translating it yields CASSYDSGYTF.

This clonotype has ten or more counts. The chain carries TRBV10-3 and TRBJ2-2; D perhaps matches TRBD2 (6 bases). V shed 3 bases and J shed 3 bases, with 14 bases lying between them. This CDR3 is 16 amino acids long. From germline, CDR1 is ENHRY and CDR2 SYGVKD. DNA for the CDR3: TGTGCCATCAGTGAAGGCGGGATAGGTGACACCGGGGAGCTGTTTTTT. Its protein product is CAISEGGIGDTGELFF.

The chain is built from TRBV24-1 and TRBJ2-1, with 14 positions matching TRBD2. V shed 8 bases and J 8 bases; nucleotides not matched to a gene: 13. The CDR3 runs to 17 residues. CDR1 is KGHDR and CDR2 is SFDVKD in the germline V gene. The CDR3 spells CATIPVLGLAGADEQFF. The CDR3 nucleotides read TGTGCCACCATCCCCGTGTTGGGACTAGCGGGAGCCGATGAGCAGTTCTTC.

This clonotype was detected ten times or more. The chain employs TRBV25-1 and TRBJ1-2; D remains ambiguous. Germline CDR1 reads MGHDK; CDR2 reads SYGVNS. CDR3 length: 13 amino acids. Deletions cut 1 base from V and 8 bases from J, with 11 bases between. The CDR3 nucleotides read TGTGCCAGCAGTGAATCTATGGTTTCCGGCTACACCTTC. Translating it yields CASSESMVSGYTF.

The chain links TRBV15 to TRBJ1-2; D is undetermined. Per germline, CDR1 LNHNV and CDR2 YYDKDF (reference sequence). This CDR3 is built from 14 residues. The V end lost 0 bases, the J end lost 8 bases, and 13 bases lay between the germline ends. The CDR3 region has the DNA TGTGCCACCAGCAGAGAGGGAGGCCCCTTCGGCTACACCTTC. It is translated as CATSREGGPFGYTF.

The chain joins TRBV6-1 to TRBJ2-1, with 7 positions matching TRBD2. This CDR3 has 14 residues. The germline CDR1 and CDR2 sequences are MNHNS and SASEGT. J lost 11 bases, V lost 6 bases, and 13 bases had no gene match. Here the CDR3 reads CASRREQVKYQQFF. The CDR3 coding sequence is TGTGCCAGCAGGCGGGAGCAGGTTAAATATCAGCAGTTCTTC.

Ten or more counts support this clonotype. The chain links TRBV5-6 to TRBJ2-7; no firm D call. The CDR3 is 13 residues long. The germline V gene encodes CDR1 SGHDT and CDR2 YYEEEE. Trimming took 2 bases from V and 2 from J, leaving 8 bases between them. DNA of the CDR3: TGTGCCAGCAGCTTCGACACCACCTACGAGCAGTACTTC. It yields the protein CASSFDTTYEQYF. The whole variable domain, filled in from reference TRBV5-6 and TRBJ2-7, reads DAGVTQSPTHLIKTRGQQVTLRCSPKSGHDTVSWYQQALGQGPQFIFQYYEEEERQRGNFPDRFSGHQFPNYSSELNVNALLLGDSALYLCASSFDTTYEQYFGPGTRLTVT.

This sequence joins TRBV6-2 or TRBV6-3 and TRBJ2-7; D may be TRBD1 or TRBD2 (5 bases each). CDR3 size: 15 residues. CDR1 and CDR2 (germline): MNHEY, SVGEGT. Trimming removed 5 bases at V and 4 bases at J, with 18 bases between. The CDR3 reads CASSQADEGQYEQYF. CDR3 coding DNA: TGTGCCAGCAGTCAAGCGGACGAAGGACAATACGAGCAGTACTTC.

Note on this clonotype: The likely explanation is a read error, given a far larger clone one base away. The gene calls are TRBV6-2 or TRBV6-3 and TRBJ2-1, with D possibly being TRBD2 (6 bases). The germline CDR1 and CDR2 sequences are MNHEY and SVGEGT. The V and J ends lost 6 bases and 4 bases respectively, with 19 bases between them. This CDR3 has 16 residues. The CDR3 spells CASRGKTSWRYNEQFF. The CDR3 nucleotides read TGTGCCAGCAGGGGCAAAACTAGCTGGAGGTACAATGAGCAGTTCTTC.

The chain joins TRBV27 to TRBJ2-2, with D maybe TRBD1 (7 bases). The V gene lost 8 bases and the J gene lost 0 bases, with 13 bases spanning the gap. There are 15 residues in the CDR3. Looked up from germline, CDR1 is MNHEY and CDR2 is SMNVEV (reference sequence). The CDR3 DNA follows: TGTGCCAGCGCCCCAGGGGGGTCGAACACCGGGGAGCTGTTTTTT. Translation gives CASAPGGSNTGELFF.